A selection of T cell receptor beta chains follows, all from one sample in a study of T-cell memory formation after mild COVID-19. A single record per CDR3 protein comes from TCRdb applying MiXCR to the 5' RACE reads. This table holds 90,000 to 120,000 distinct CDR3 sequences, 14% found once. The sample comprised PBMCs or a T cell subset sorted from them (not recorded which). The receptor source for this set is a young man who had mild COVID-19 (a few samples of this study predate the infection). Cell type and time point are not known. Both conserved end residues are part of each CDR3. D genes are given only for firm matches. For some rows the clone size is stated as once, few or many, or as a class when expanded; others skip it.

.	TRBV12-3/TRBV12-4	TRBJ1-1	.	TGTGCCAGCAGACCCCCGGGAACGGGGCTCTTGACTGAAGCTTTCTTT	CASRPPGTGLLTEAFF
.	TRBV29-1	TRBJ2-5	TRBD2	TGCAGCACTGGAGCGGGGGAAGAGACCCAGTACTTC	CSTGAGEETQYF
.	TRBV5-1	TRBJ1-2	.	TGCGCCAGCAGCTCAACGGGACACCCGAACTATGGCTACACCTTC	CASSSTGHPNYGYTF
few	TRBV4-3	TRBJ1-2	.	TGCGCCAGCAGCCAAGATCGGGGGGGCAGGGATGGCTACACCTTC	CASSQDRGGRDGYTF
.	TRBV7-9	TRBJ2-4	.	TGTGCCAGCAGCGTAAAAACAGGGAGCAAAAACATTCAGTACTTC	CASSVKTGSKNIQYF
.	TRBV7-9	TRBJ2-3	.	TGTGCCAGCAGCTCCTCAGGGGATCGCACAGATACGCAGTATTTT	CASSSSGDRTDTQYF
.	TRBV7-9	TRBJ2-3	.	TGTGCCAGCAGCTTAGCTCCTCTACAGGGGAGGGGCACAGATACGCAGTATTTT	CASSLAPLQGRGTDTQYF
.	TRBV20-1	TRBJ2-3	TRBD2	TGCAGTGCGGATAGCGGGGGGCCGTTTAGCACAGATACGCAGTATTTT	CSADSGGPFSTDTQYF
few	TRBV7-2	TRBJ2-7	.	TGTGCCAGCAGCTTAGTGGACCCCTACGAGCAGTACTTC	CASSLVDPYEQYF
.	TRBV12-3/TRBV12-4	TRBJ1-2	.	TGTGCCAGCAGTCCCCAGGGGTGGGGGCCTGGCTACACCTTC	CASSPQGWGPGYTF
.	TRBV5-4	TRBJ2-1	.	TGTGCCAGCAGCTCCAGGACTACGAGCTCCTACAATGAGCAGTTCTTC	CASSSRTTSSYNEQFF
.	TRBV7-2	TRBJ1-3	TRBD1	TGTGCCAGCAGCCCTGGACAGGGGCTCGGAAACACCATATATTTT	CASSPGQGLGNTIYF
few	TRBV27	TRBJ2-5	TRBD1	TGTGCCAGCAGTTGGGGACAGGGGCAAGAGACCCAGTACTTC	CASSWGQGQETQYF
.	TRBV4-1	TRBJ1-6	.	TGCGCCAGCAGCCAAGGCGGCGGCGGCGGTTCACCCCTCCACTTT	CASSQGGGGGSPLHF
.	TRBV12-3/TRBV12-4	TRBJ1-5	.	TGTGCCAGCAGTTTCTCACCGGGGGCGTCCAATCAGCCCCAGCATTTT	CASSFSPGASNQPQHF
few	TRBV10-3	TRBJ1-1	.	TGTGCCATCAGTGAGTGGACGGTCACTGAAGCTTTCTTT	CAISEWTVTEAFF
many	TRBV7-9	TRBJ1-5	.	TGTGCCAGCAGCTTATCCTCCCAGCCCCAGCATTTT	CASSLSSQPQHF
.	TRBV9	TRBJ2-3	.	TGTGCCAGCAGCTATGCCGGGACCAGCACAGATACGCAGTATTTT	CASSYAGTSTDTQYF
.	TRBV19	TRBJ2-1	TRBD1	TGTGCCAGTAACCTCGACAGGGGCCCCCGTAGGTTGATCTTC	CASNLDRGPRRLIF
.	TRBV14	TRBJ2-2	.	TGTGCCAGCAGCCTAACAGCGGGCGAGAACACCGGGGAGCTGTTTTTT	CASSLTAGENTGELFF
.	TRBV6-6	TRBJ1-1	TRBD1	TGTGCCAGTGTGCAGGGGGGGATTATCGGGACTGAAGCTTTCTTT	CASVQGGIIGTEAFF
few	TRBV14	TRBJ2-1	TRBD2	TGTGCCAGCAGGATTAGCGGGGGGGACGTATACAATGAGCAGTTCTTC	CASRISGGDVYNEQFF
.	TRBV20-1	TRBJ2-3	TRBD2	TGCGGGGGGGTTACAGATACGCAGTATTTT	CGGVTDTQYF
few	TRBV7-2	TRBJ2-3	TRBD2	TGTGCCAGCGCGGGGGACCGGGGAGCAGATACGCAGTATTTT	CASAGDRGADTQYF
many	TRBV4-1	TRBJ2-7	.	TGCGCCAGCAGCTTAGGCAGTGCCCAGGACGAGCAGTACTTC	CASSLGSAQDEQYF
.	TRBV29-1	TRBJ1-4	.	TGCAGCGTTTCGGAATTGAATGAAAAACTGTTTTTT	CSVSELNEKLFF
many	TRBV5-1	TRBJ2-1	.	TGCGCCAGCAGCTTGCGGGCCGATAGGGGTTACAATGAGCAGTTCTTC	CASSLRADRGYNEQFF
.	TRBV12-3/TRBV12-4	TRBJ1-4	.	TGTGCCAGCGGAGGGGGTGGTAATGAAAAACTGTTTTTT	CASGGGGNEKLFF
few	TRBV18	TRBJ2-5	.	TGTGCCAGCTCACCAGGCAGGGCAGGCGAGACCCAGTACTTC	CASSPGRAGETQYF
few	TRBV7-6	TRBJ2-3	TRBD2	TGTGCCAGCAGCTTAGCATCCGCGGGGGGGCCCGGGAGCACAGATACGCAGTATTTT	CASSLASAGGPGSTDTQYF
.	TRBV5-1	TRBJ2-5	TRBD2	TGCGCCAGCAGCTTGGTCCTGGAAGGTAGCGGGGGGCTGGAGACCCAGTACTTC	CASSLVLEGSGGLETQYF
few	TRBV6-5	TRBJ2-7	TRBD1	TGTGCCAGCAGTTACCGGACAGGCTCCTACGAGCAGTACTTC	CASSYRTGSYEQYF
.	TRBV27	TRBJ1-5	.	TGTGCCAGCAGTACACAGGGAGAAAATCAGCCCCAGCATTTT	CASSTQGENQPQHF
.	TRBV2	TRBJ2-1	.	TGTGCCATAACGGCCGGTTTCGAAAAGAATGAGCAGTTCTTC	CAITAGFEKNEQFF
.	TRBV11-2	TRBJ2-2	.	TGTGCCAGCAGCTCCGAACTCACCGGGGAGCTGTTTTTT	CASSSELTGELFF
few	TRBV27	TRBJ1-2	.	TGTGCCAGCAGTTACAGGACCCCGGCTAACTATGGCTACACCTTC	CASSYRTPANYGYTF
.	TRBV7-2	TRBJ2-3	TRBD2	TGTGCCAGCAGCCCGCTAGCGGGGGGACCATACACAGATACGCAGTATTTT	CASSPLAGGPYTDTQYF
.	TRBV7-2	TRBJ1-4	TRBD1	TGTGCCAGCAGCACCCTCGGTCAGGGACAGGAACTGTTTTTT	CASSTLGQGQELFF
few	TRBV27	TRBJ2-6	.	TGTGCCAGCAGTTTGGGGGGGGCCAACGTCCTGACTTTC	CASSLGGANVLTF
.	TRBV20-1	TRBJ1-3	.	TGCAGTGTTCAACAAATAGCTGGAAACACCATATATTTT	CSVQQIAGNTIYF
many	TRBV4-3	TRBJ2-1	.	TGCGCCAGCAGCCAAGGGTATTACAATGAGCAGTTCTTC	CASSQGYYNEQFF
few	TRBV12-3/TRBV12-4	TRBJ2-3	TRBD2	TGTGCCAGCAGTACGACTAGCCCTAGCACAGATACGCAGTATTTT	CASSTTSPSTDTQYF
few	TRBV27	TRBJ1-1	.	TGTGCCAGCTCCGGCAGGCGCTCTGAAGCTTTCTTT	CASSGRRSEAFF
few	TRBV6-6	TRBJ2-2	TRBD2	TGTGCCAGCAGTTACTTGTTCGGACAGATGAGCGGGGGGGCCTCGAACGGGGAGCTGTTTTTT	CASSYLFGQMSGGASNGELFF
.	TRBV28	TRBJ1-4	.	TGTGCCAGCAGTTTAAAAAGTATCCCTATCTGGCAGGTACCAACTGCAACTAATGAAAAACTGTTTTTT	CASSLKSIPIWQVPTATNEKLFF
.	TRBV6-5	TRBJ2-1	TRBD2	TGTGCCAGCAGTTACTCGGGAGCGGGGGGCGCTTTGGGGCAGTTCTTC	CASSYSGAGGALGQFF
few	TRBV4-1	TRBJ2-5	TRBD1	TGCGCCAGCAGCCAAGTTTATTTATCGGGACAGGCTCGAGAGACCCAGTACTTC	CASSQVYLSGQARETQYF
.	TRBV12-3/TRBV12-4	TRBJ2-1	TRBD2	TGTGCCAGCAGTTCTCTAGCGGGGGATCGGCGGGACAATGAGCAGTTCTTC	CASSSLAGDRRDNEQFF
.	TRBV4-1	TRBJ1-5	.	TGCGCCAGCAGCCAAGTTAGCCTGGGAGGCGATCAGCCCCAGCATTTT	CASSQVSLGGDQPQHF
few	TRBV7-2	TRBJ1-2	.	TGTGCCAGCAGCTGGGAGGGCAGCCGCGGGTTCTATGGCTACACCTTC	CASSWEGSRGFYGYTF